This T cell receptor (beta chain) was documented in a study of T cells in Graves' hyperthyroidism and ophthalmopathy. This CDR3 comprises 13 residues. Per the germline V gene, CDR1 is LNHDA and CDR2 is SQIVND (reference sequence). RNA transcripts provided the source from which TCR beta CDR3 regions were amplified. The study used the HTBI primer set for a first-round RT-PCR of the TCR CDR3. TCRdb reprocessed the multiplex PCR reads via MiXCR and lists one record per CDR3 protein. The sample shows a few hundred thousand distinct CDR3 sequences, more than 45% of them seen only once. Comment on this clonotype: The junction does not match germline at one end; this may be a read error.

The V gene is TRBV19, the J gene TRBJ1-3; D is perhaps TRBD1 (5 bases). The source material was peripheral blood or thyroid tissue (not recorded which). This clonotype originated in a woman younger than 35 with Graves' hyperthyroidism. CDR3 sequence: CASRSGRGNTIYF. The DNA of the CDR3 is TGTGCAAGTAGGTCGGGGCGTGGAAACACCATATATTTT.